One and the same sample provided the 22 T cell receptor beta chains below, sequenced in a study of T cells in women clearing cervical HPV infection. Assay used: immunoSEQ multiplex PCR; TCRdb lists only in-frame clones, some missing. The sample data list under 40,000 clones. Sample: blood buffy coat. All receptors derive from a woman aged 18 to 75 with a cervical HPV16 infection that either progressed to CIN3+ or cleared (not recorded which).

Worth noting for this clone: The read halts 3 residues ahead of the CDR3 end, with the missing end drawn from the germline J gene. The chain has TRBV19 and TRBJ2-1; D possibly corresponds to TRBD2 (5 bases). The V end lost 4 bases, the J end lost 8 bases, and 15 bases lay between the germline ends. The CDR3 spans 14 residues. Germline values: CDR1 LNHDA, CDR2 SQIVND (reference sequence). The CDR3 sequence is CASSSFLAGDEQFF. The DNA read from the CDR3 is TGTGCCAGTAGTAGTTTTCTAGCTGGCGATGAG.

The sequenced CDR3 bases are TGCAGTGGGGCCTACTCCTACGAG. Translated: CSGAYSYE. The whole CDR3 protein reads CSGAYSYEQYF. V and J are TRBV20-1 and TRBJ2-7; D uncertain. The read terminates 3 residues ahead of where the CDR3 ends, so the germline J gene completes it. V lost 7 bases and J 0 bases, leaving 7 bases between the germline ends. The CDR3 consists of 11 residues. Germline V gene lookup returns CDR1 DFQATT and CDR2 SNEGSKA (reference sequence).

A note on this clone: The read gets to within 3 residues of the CDR3 end, and the germline J gene fills in the rest. The V gene is TRBV19, the J gene TRBJ2-6, with unresolved D. The V and J ends lost 6 bases and 0 bases respectively, with 6 bases between them. The CDR3 covers 14 residues. The germline CDR1 and CDR2 sequences are LNHDA and SQIVND (reference sequence). The CDR3 bases that were read are TGTGCCAGTAGCGCCAGCTCTGGGGCCAACGTC. It translates to CASSASSGANV. The whole CDR3 sequence reads CASSASSGANVLTF.

Of note for this clone: The read is 3 residues too short to cover the CDR3 end, so that end is filled in from the germline J gene. This chain uses TRBV6-1 with TRBJ1-2, with no clear D. Germline V CDR1 and CDR2: MNHNS, SASEGT. The CDR3 is made up of 15 amino acids. Trimming shortened V by 2 bases and J by 0 bases, and 10 bases separated the two germline ends. The chain's CDR3 is CASSERAATNYGYTF. The CDR3 DNA, read in part, is TGTGCCAGCAGTGAAAGGGCAGCCACTAACTATGGC.

About this clone itself: Read data end 3 residues before the CDR3 end; the end is taken from the germline J gene. This sequence joins TRBV12-3 or TRBV12-4 and TRBJ1-2, with 7 bases that match TRBD1. The CDR3 is 14 residues long. Unmatched junction bases numbered 7, after V lost 5 bases and J lost 4 bases. CDR3 residues: CASSPGTASYGYTF. The DNA read from the CDR3 is TGTGCCAGCAGTCCCGGGACAGCGTCCTATGGC.

As for this clone: The CDR3 end falls 3 residues outside the read, so it is completed with the germline J gene. The rearrangement joins TRBV18 to TRBJ2-5; D is uncertain. Deletions cut 3 bases from V and 3 bases from J, with 11 bases between. The CDR3 loop spans 14 amino acids. Germline V gene data show CDR1 as KGHSH and CDR2 as LQKENI. This chain's CDR3 is CASSPAMAEETQYF. The CDR3 DNA, read in part, is TGTGCCAGCTCACCTGCTATGGCGGAAGAGACC.

Remarks on this clone: The read stops 3 residues short of the end of the CDR3; the missing end is completed from the germline J gene. This sequence joins TRBV20-1 and TRBJ1-2, with no clear D. Per germline, CDR1 DFQATT and CDR2 SNEGSKA (reference sequence). Trimming took off 8 bases at V and 0 bases at J, with 10 bases between the two ends. CDR3 size: 12 residues. The CDR3 protein is CSTSNTNYGYTF. CDR3 DNA, as far as it was read: TGCAGTACTTCAAATACTAACTATGGC.

On this clone itself: A read error may account for a junction end that differs from germline. The read ends 3 residues early relative to the CDR3; the germline J gene fills the gap. This chain joins TRBV4-2 and TRBJ2-2; TRBD2 agrees at 8 bases. Germline V lookup: CDR1 LGHNA, CDR2 YNFKEQ. There are 17 residues in the CDR3. Incomplete CDR3 DNA: TGCGCCAGCAGCCAAGATCAAGCGGGAGTGGGCACCGGGGAG. It specifies CASSQDQAGVGTGE. The full CDR3 is CASSQDQAGVGTGELFF.

Notes on this clone: The read ends 3 residues before the CDR3 terminus; that terminus is restored from the germline J gene. The rearrangement uses TRBV5-4 and TRBJ2-7; tentatively, D is TRBD1 (6 bases). The V gene's germline CDR1 is SGHNT and CDR2 YYREEE (reference sequence). This CDR3 has 14 residues. The ends were cut back, 4 bases at V and 3 bases at J, with 14 bases in the middle. CDR3: CASSLDRSIYEQYF. The DNA read from the CDR3 is TGTGCCAGCAGCCTGGACAGATCTATCTACGAG.

CDR3 loop: CASSLAGAGASYDYTF. The sequenced CDR3 bases are TGTGCCAGCAGCTTAGCCGGGGCAGGGGCCTCCTACGAC. V and J are TRBV7-2 and TRBJ1-2; D is perhaps TRBD1 (6 bases). The read ends 3 residues early relative to the CDR3; the germline J gene fills the gap. Looked up from germline, CDR1 is SGHTA and CDR2 is FQGNSA. The CDR3 runs to 16 residues.

Worth noting for this clone: The read comes to an end 3 residues before the CDR3 does, leaving the germline J gene to fill in the end. J is TRBJ2-7 and V is TRBV2; 10 bases line up with TRBD2. This CDR3 has 14 residues. Germline trimming cut 5 bases from V and 6 bases from J; bases unmatched to any gene: 7. CDR1 SNHLY and CDR2 FYNNEI come from the germline V gene. CDR3 bases read: TGTGCCAGCAGTCGGACTAGCGGATCCGGCGAG. Translated, it gives CASSRTSGSGE. The full CDR3 reads CASSRTSGSGEQYF.

As to this clone: The CDR3 goes on 3 residues after the read ends, and that part is filled in from the germline J gene. This chain links TRBV6-1 with TRBJ2-1; TRBD2 matches 12 bases. CDR3 length equals 14 residues. The germline V gene encodes CDR1 MNHNS and CDR2 SASEGT. The V gene end was trimmed by 2 bases and the J gene end by 9 bases; junction bases not matched to a gene: 2. The part of the CDR3 DNA that was read is TGTGCCAGCAGTGAACTAGCGGGAGGGGGTGAG. The encoded protein is CASSELAGGGE. The whole CDR3 protein reads CASSELAGGGEQFF.

As concerns this clone: The observed sequence ends 3 residues before the CDR3 terminus, with the missing tail filled in from the germline J gene. The chain employs TRBV5-1 and TRBJ1-1; D gene uncertain. The V gene lost 5 bases and the J gene lost 1 base, with 9 bases spanning the gap. The CDR3 runs to 13 residues. CDR1 is SGHRS and CDR2 is YFSETQ in the germline V gene. The CDR3: CASSPGENTEAFF. CDR3 bases read: TGCGCCAGCAGTCCGGGTGAGAACACTGAA.

This clone counts as medium-sized by frequency. The CDR3 is cut off 3 residues early in the read; its end comes from the germline J gene. The rearrangement uses TRBV4-2 and TRBJ2-5; 14 bases match TRBD2. Trimming removed 1 base from V and 5 bases from J; junction bases left unmatched: 6. The CDR3 runs 17 residues. CDR1 and CDR2 from the germline V gene are LGHNA and YNFKEQ. The chain's CDR3 is CASSQGLAGGPRETQYF. CDR3 DNA (partial): TGTGCCAGCAGCCAAGGACTAGCGGGAGGGCCTAGGGAGACC.

On this clone itself: The sequence runs out 3 residues before the end of the CDR3; the remainder is reconstructed from the germline J gene. The chain carries TRBV30 and TRBJ2-5; a possible D gene is TRBD1 (6 bases). The CDR3 is made up of 12 amino acids. V was shortened by 5 bases and J by 4 bases, with 11 bases between the two germline ends. Per germline, CDR1 GTSNPN and CDR2 SVGIG (reference sequence). The DNA read from the CDR3 is TGTGCCTGGGGTAACAGGGTAGAGACC. Translating gives CAWGNRVET. The whole CDR3 reads CAWGNRVETQYF.

Regarding this clone: The read stops 3 residues short of the end of the CDR3; the missing end is completed from the germline J gene. This sequence joins TRBV7-9 and TRBJ2-7, with 7 positions matching TRBD1. CDR1 is SEHNR and CDR2 is FQNEAQ in the germline V gene (reference sequence). The J segment lost 6 bases and the V segment lost 5 bases, leaving 7 bases of the junction unmatched. The CDR3 totals 13 residues. CDR3 sequence reads: CASSHRTGGEQYF. Incomplete CDR3 DNA: TGTGCCAGCAGCCATCGGACAGGAGGCGAG.

With respect to this clone: The read terminates 3 residues ahead of where the CDR3 ends, so the germline J gene completes it. This chain connects TRBV7-3 to TRBJ2-3; no firm D call. Germline CDR1 SGHTA, CDR2 FQGTGA. V was cut by 5 bases and J by 1 base, with 19 bases left in between. The CDR3 has 17 amino acids. CDR3 region: CASSKYVTRAGTDTQYF. The CDR3 DNA, read in part, is TGTGCCAGCAGCAAATATGTAACACGTGCCGGCACAGATACG.

Comments on this clone: Coverage ceases 3 residues before the CDR3 finishes, and the germline J gene fills in the end. The chain is built from TRBV7-2 and TRBJ1-2; 10 positions agree with TRBD1. The CDR3 has 15 residues. V was clipped by 3 bases and J by 7 bases; unmatched bases: 8. Germline V gene lookup returns CDR1 SGHTA and CDR2 FQGNSA. The CDR3 loop is CASSFGGGDRGGYTF. The part of the CDR3 DNA that was read is TGTGCCAGCAGCTTTGGAGGTGGGGACAGGGGTGGC.

In the case of this clone: The read terminates 3 residues ahead of where the CDR3 ends, so the germline J gene completes it. The chain employs TRBV5-6 and TRBJ2-7, with D perhaps given as TRBD1 or TRBD2 (6 bases each). CDR1 and CDR2 from the germline V gene are SGHDT and YYEEEE. The CDR3 spans 12 residues. V gave up 5 bases and J gave up 6 bases, with 12 bases separating them. This chain's CDR3 is CASRLGGGEQYF. CDR3 DNA, as far as it was read: TGTGCCAGCAGATTAGGGGGAGGCGAG.

Of note for this clone: The read ends 3 residues before the CDR3 terminus; that terminus is restored from the germline J gene. This sequence joins TRBV7-2 and TRBJ1-2; TRBD1 matches 7 bases. V gave up 5 bases and J gave up 5 bases; unmatched junction bases: 8. The CDR3 spans 14 residues. CDR1 SGHTA and CDR2 FQGNSA come from the germline V gene. CDR3 DNA (partial): TGTGCCAGCAGCAGAGACAGGGCCGGGTATGGC. Translation: CASSRDRAGYG. The whole CDR3 sequence is CASSRDRAGYGYTF.

To note about this clone: The sequence runs out 3 residues before the end of the CDR3; the remainder is reconstructed from the germline J gene. The chain combines TRBV12-3 or TRBV12-4 with TRBJ1-2, with 8 positions matching TRBD1. The V segment lost 5 bases and the J segment 1 base; nucleotides outside the gene matches: 3. CDR3 length: 14 residues. The CDR3 reads CASSGQGLNYGYTF. CDR3 bases read: TGTGCCAGCAGTGGACAGGGACTTAACTATGGC.

CDR3 DNA, as far as it was read: TGTGCCAGCAGCAAAGACAGGGGGAGTCAAGAGACC. Protein sequence: CASSKDRGSQET. The full CDR3 sequence reads CASSKDRGSQETQYF. J is TRBJ2-5 and V is TRBV13; 9 bases map to TRBD1. The observed sequence ends 3 residues before the CDR3 terminus, with the missing tail filled in from the germline J gene. The germline V gene has CDR1 PRHDT and CDR2 FYEKMQ (reference sequence). CDR3 size: 15 residues. The V and J ends lost 5 bases and 2 bases, in that order; junction bases with no gene match: 6. Full variable domain (remainder filled in from reference TRBV13 and TRBJ2-5): AAGVIQSPRHLIKEKRETATLKCYPIPRHDTVYWYQQGPGQDPQFLISFYEKMQSDKGSIPDRFSAQQFSDYHSELNMSSLELGDSALYFCASSKDRGSQETQYFGPGTRLLVL.